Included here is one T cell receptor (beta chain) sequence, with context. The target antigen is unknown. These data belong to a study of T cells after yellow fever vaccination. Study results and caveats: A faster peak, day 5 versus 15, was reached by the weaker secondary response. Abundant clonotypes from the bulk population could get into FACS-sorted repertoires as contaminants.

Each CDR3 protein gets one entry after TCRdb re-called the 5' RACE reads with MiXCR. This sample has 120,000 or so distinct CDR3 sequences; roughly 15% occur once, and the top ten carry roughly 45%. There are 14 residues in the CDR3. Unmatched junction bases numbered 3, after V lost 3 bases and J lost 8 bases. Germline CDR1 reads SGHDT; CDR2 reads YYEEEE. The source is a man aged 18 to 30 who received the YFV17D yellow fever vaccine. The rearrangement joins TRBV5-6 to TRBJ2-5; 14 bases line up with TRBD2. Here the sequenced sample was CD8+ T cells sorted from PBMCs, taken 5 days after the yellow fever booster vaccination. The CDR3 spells CASSYGTSGGTQYF. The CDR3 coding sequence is TGTGCCAGCAGCTACGGGACTAGCGGGGGTACCCAGTACTTC.